The TCR beta chain described here comes from a study of blood T cells in healthy people across ages. The study, taken as a whole, reports: It was held that diversity estimates obtained from one million T cells represented underestimates.

In the case of this clonotype: No antigen is known for it.

Then a second PCR, running about 6 to 12 cycles, was carried out with a sample-barcoded 5' primer and a J-beta primer mix. TCRdb re-called the 5' RACE reads through MiXCR, storing one row per CDR3 protein. The sample carries about 1 million distinct CDR3 sequences, under 55% recorded once. Germline V CDR1 and CDR2: DFQATT, SNEGSKA (reference sequence). CDR3 length: 12 amino acids. V was cut by 6 bases and J by 1 base, with 9 bases left in between. V is TRBV20-1 and J is TRBJ1-1; a possible D gene is TRBD1 (6 bases). This receptor was obtained from a woman aged 55-69 years in good health. Sequenced sample: blood. In DNA, the CDR3 is TGCAGTGCCCCGGACAGGAACACTGAAGCTTTCTTT. Its protein is CSAPDRNTEAFF.